The T cell receptor (beta chain) described here comes from a study of blood T cell repertoires in COVID-19. Study overall: Collection of acute and convalescent COVID-19 samples took place in the United States, Italy and Spain. In each case, the material was cDNA or gDNA derived from T cells, B-cell-depleted T cells, or PBMCs.

There are 14 residues in the CDR3. Looked up from germline, CDR1 is SGHRS and CDR2 is YFSETQ. Trimming cost V 0 bases and J 3 bases, with 7 bases left between them. Seattle participants joined during active infection and were tracked over time. Study processing details: Using reference gene primer amplification, nucleated cell counts were estimated. Assay used: immunoSEQ multiplex PCR; TCRdb lists only in-frame clones, some missing. V, J and clone size reflect that table, while D and trimming were determined from the DNA. Of roughly 120,000 clones in the sample, approximately 85% were seen once. Sequencing used peripheral blood. The gene calls are TRBV5-1 and TRBJ2-1; a possible D gene is TRBD1 (5 bases). The receptor's source is a woman of 80 years or more with COVID-19, enrolled during active disease. This chain's CDR3 is CASSLGQIYNEQFF. CDR3 DNA: TGCGCCAGCAGCTTGGGACAGATCTACAATGAGCAGTTCTTC.